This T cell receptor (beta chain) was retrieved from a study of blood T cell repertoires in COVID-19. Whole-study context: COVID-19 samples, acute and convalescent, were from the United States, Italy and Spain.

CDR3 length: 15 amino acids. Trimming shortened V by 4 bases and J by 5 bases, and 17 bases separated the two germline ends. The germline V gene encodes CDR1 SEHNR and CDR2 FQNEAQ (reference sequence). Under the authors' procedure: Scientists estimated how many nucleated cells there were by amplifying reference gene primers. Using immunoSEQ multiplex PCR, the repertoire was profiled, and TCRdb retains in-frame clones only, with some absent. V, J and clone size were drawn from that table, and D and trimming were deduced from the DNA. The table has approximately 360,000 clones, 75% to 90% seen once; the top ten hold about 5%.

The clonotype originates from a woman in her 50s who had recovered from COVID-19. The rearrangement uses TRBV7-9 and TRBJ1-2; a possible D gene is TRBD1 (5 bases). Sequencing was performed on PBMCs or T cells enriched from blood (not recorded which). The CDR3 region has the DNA TGTGCCAGCAGCTCTGACAGTCCAGGAAGTTATGGCTACACCTTC. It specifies CASSSDSPGSYGYTF.